This TCR beta chain emerged from a study of response to subunit inactivated influenza vaccine. Broader study findings: Authors suggested each seasonal flu vaccination may recruit only limited numbers of new T cells.

One entry per CDR3 protein, called by TCRdb with MiXCR from the RT-PCR reads. The sample yields approximately 200,000 distinct CDR3 sequences, roughly an eighth seen once. The J segment lost 0 bases and the V segment lost 3 bases, leaving 6 bases of the junction unmatched. CDR3 length: 16 residues. CDR1 and CDR2 from the germline V gene are KGHSH and LQKENI. Of note for this clonotype: What it binds is unknown.

The V call is TRBV18, the J call TRBJ2-7; 9 nucleotides line up with TRBD1. The specimen was CD8+ T cells sorted from PBMCs, collected 5 days after vaccination. This clonotype originated in a man in his fifties or sixties who received an inactivated influenza vaccine. Here the CDR3 DNA reads TGTGCCAGCTCACCGTTCGGGACAGGGAGCTCCTACGAGCAGTACTTC. Encoded protein: CASSPFGTGSSYEQYF.